This T cell receptor beta chain was identified in a study of Ad26.COV2.S vaccination and SARS-CoV-2 variants. Background on the study: Ad26.COV2.S arm of COV1001 included the donor.

Method: immunoSEQ multiplex PCR; TCRdb's copy keeps in-frame clones and lacks some. Seen here are about 350,000 clones, roughly 89% observed once, and the top ten hold just under 5%. Treatment reported: around 19 received Ad26.COV2.S at low or high dose, single or two shots; 5 received placebo; per-sample allocation not given. Samples analyzed were those drawn on day 63 after the first vaccine or placebo injection. Cohort 1b enrolled adults aged 18-55 years in Boston. This clonotype was obtained from a person between 18 and 60 years old who received the Ad26.COV2.S COVID-19 vaccine or a placebo. The specimen was peripheral blood, collected in a trial of Ad26.COV2.S vaccine versus placebo.

The DNA for the CDR3 is TGTGCCAGCAGCCAAGCTGGGGTTAATGAAGCTTTCTTT. Protein: CASSQAGVNEAFF. The chain recombines TRBV3-1 (or the pseudogene TRBV3-2) with TRBJ1-1; D is uncertain. This CDR3 contains 13 residues. V lost 1 base to trimming and J lost 7 bases, with 10 bases between them. Per germline, CDR1 LGHDT and CDR2 YNNKEL (reference sequence).